Listed below are T cell receptor beta chains from one sample, sequenced in a study of blood T cells in healthy people across ages. MiXCR was run by TCRdb on the 5' RACE reads, yielding one entry per CDR3 protein. This sample has fewer than 900,000 distinct CDR3 sequences; approximately 39% occur once, and the top ten carry 20% to 25%. Sequenced: blood. Every receptor here comes from a woman aged 60 to 75 in good health. The CDR3 runs from the conserved cysteine through the conserved F or W. D genes are given only for firm matches. The size of a clone is reported for some rows only, either as once, few or many, or as a class for expanded clones.

TRBJ2-7,-,TRBD1,TRBV10-3,TGTGCCATCAGTGAGGACAGGGACAGATACGAGCAGTACTTC,CAISEDRDRYEQYF
TRBJ2-5,many,TRBD2,TRBV7-2,TGTGCCAGCAGCTTACCGGGACTAGTACGGATGTTGAAAGAGACCCAGTACTTC,CASSLPGLVRMLKETQYF
TRBJ2-3,-,-,TRBV10-3,TGTGCCATCAGAACCGCAGATACGCAGTATTTT,CAIRTADTQYF
TRBJ2-5,many,-,TRBV27,TGTGCCAGCAGTCCGGTTGGGAGCCAAGAGACCCAGTACTTC,CASSPVGSQETQYF
TRBJ1-6,few,TRBD1,TRBV25-1,TGTGCCAGCAGTGAAGGACAGGGCCCCTCGCCCCTCCACTTT,CASSEGQGPSPLHF
TRBJ2-7,-,-,TRBV5-1,TGCGCCAGCAGCTTCGGTAAGGGGCAGGGTCCACCCTACGAGCAGTACTTC,CASSFGKGQGPPYEQYF
TRBJ1-6,-,-,TRBV20-1,TGCAGTGCTAGTTTAAGAGTGTCACCCCTCCACTTT,CSASLRVSPLHF
TRBJ2-5,-,-,TRBV7-2,TGTGCCAGCAGCTTAGCCCTAGGCTACAATGAGCAGTACTTC,CASSLALGYNEQYF
TRBJ2-7,-,-,TRBV14,TGTGCCAGCAGCCCGTACGATCGCTACGAGCAGTACTTC,CASSPYDRYEQYF
TRBJ2-7,-,-,TRBV20-1,TGCAGTGCCCGGGCTCTAGACGAGCAGTACTTC,CSARALDEQYF
TRBJ1-3,-,-,TRBV6-2/TRBV6-3,TGTGCCAGCAGAGTCGCGGGGAACACCATATATTTT,CASRVAGNTIYF
TRBJ2-3,-,TRBD2,TRBV7-8,TGTGCCAGCAGCCCACTTAGCGGGGGGGCCCAAGATACGCAGTATTTT,CASSPLSGGAQDTQYF
TRBJ2-7,-,-,TRBV6-5,TGTGCCAGCAGTTACTCGTCCGCGAACTCCTACGAGCAGTACTTC,CASSYSSANSYEQYF
TRBJ2-7,-,-,TRBV20-1,TGCAGTGCCAAAGGTCACAGGGAAAATACTATGGAGCAGTACTTC,CSAKGHRENTMEQYF
TRBJ1-1,-,-,TRBV6-1,TGTGCCAGCAGTGAACAGGGTATAGGGAACACTGAAGCTTTCTTT,CASSEQGIGNTEAFF
TRBJ2-7,-,TRBD1,TRBV20-1,TGCAGTGCTATGACAGGGTCTGAGCAGTACTTC,CSAMTGSEQYF
TRBJ2-3,-,-,TRBV15,TGTGCCACCAGCAGAGATCACAGCTTGAACACAGATACGCAGTATTTT,CATSRDHSLNTDTQYF
TRBJ2-6,-,TRBD1,TRBV2,TGTGCCAAGAAGACAGGGGCCGGGGCCAACGTCCTGACTTTC,CAKKTGAGANVLTF
TRBJ2-3,few,-,TRBV7-2,TGTACCAGCAGCTTCCGAGATGGGCGAAGCACAGATACGCAGTATTTT,CTSSFRDGRSTDTQYF
TRBJ2-3,-,-,TRBV7-2,TGTGCCAGCAGCTCTGCTGGGGGACTCGGAGATACGCAGTATTTT,CASSSAGGLGDTQYF
TRBJ1-5,-,-,TRBV3-1,TGTGCCAGCAGCCAAGCCCCCGGGGGCAATCAGCCCCAGCATTTT,CASSQAPGGNQPQHF
TRBJ2-1,-,-,TRBV12-3/TRBV12-4,TGTGCCAGCAGTGGGGTATACAATGAGCAGTTCTTC,CASSGVYNEQFF